This T cell receptor beta chain was retrieved from a study of shared clonotypes between healthy human individuals. Study information: Used for every donor were three CD4 naive, three CD4 memory, two CD8 naive and one CD8 memory plate.

This table comes from immunoSEQ multiplex PCR, and its TCRdb copy is limited to in-frame clones, with some not included. The sample holds 2 million to 2.5 million clones, approximately 95% seen once. Findings and caveats of the study: Rarefaction showed sorted-subset sequencing was incomplete despite large depth.

With V trimmed by 5 bases and J by 6 bases, 7 bases remained unmatched. The CDR3 covers 14 residues. The germline V gene encodes CDR1 LGHNT and CDR2 FRNRAP. To note about this clone: Its antigen is undetermined.

The study drew all its donors from Caucasian adults living in Nashville, Tennessee. The study separated CD4+ cells into CD45RA+ naive and CD45RA-negative memory subsets. The receptor was isolated from a man aged 18-30 years in good health. The sample was naive CD4+ T cells sorted from blood. As for subset: CD45RA+ positively selected. The rearrangement joins TRBV12-5 to TRBJ1-5; 7 bases fit TRBD1. The CDR3 DNA sequence: TGTGCTAGTGGTCGACAGGGATTTATTCAGCCCCAGCATTTT. Protein product: CASGRQGFIQPQHF.